This T cell receptor (beta chain) was captured in a study of blood T cell repertoires in COVID-19. Study at large: The analysed material was cDNA or gDNA that came from T cells, B-cell-depleted T cells, or PBMCs.

Trimming removed 5 bases from V and 9 bases from J; junction bases left unmatched: 12. The CDR3 has 15 residues. From germline, CDR1 is SEHNR and CDR2 FQNEAQ (reference sequence). Clones were read by immunoSEQ multiplex PCR, and TCRdb kept only the in-frame ones, dropping some. Found here are around 97,000 clones, 84% of them singletons; the top ten hold 10% to 15%. This clone is a singleton in its sample. This sequence joins TRBV7-9 and TRBJ2-1, with 8 bases aligning to TRBD2. Sequencing was done on a sample of peripheral blood. This TCR was sampled from a human donor in a cohort sampled during active or convalescent COVID-19. The CDR3 region has the DNA TGTGCCAGCAGCGCCGGGACTAGTAGGGGAATTGAGCAGTTCTTC. It encodes CASSAGTSRGIEQFF.